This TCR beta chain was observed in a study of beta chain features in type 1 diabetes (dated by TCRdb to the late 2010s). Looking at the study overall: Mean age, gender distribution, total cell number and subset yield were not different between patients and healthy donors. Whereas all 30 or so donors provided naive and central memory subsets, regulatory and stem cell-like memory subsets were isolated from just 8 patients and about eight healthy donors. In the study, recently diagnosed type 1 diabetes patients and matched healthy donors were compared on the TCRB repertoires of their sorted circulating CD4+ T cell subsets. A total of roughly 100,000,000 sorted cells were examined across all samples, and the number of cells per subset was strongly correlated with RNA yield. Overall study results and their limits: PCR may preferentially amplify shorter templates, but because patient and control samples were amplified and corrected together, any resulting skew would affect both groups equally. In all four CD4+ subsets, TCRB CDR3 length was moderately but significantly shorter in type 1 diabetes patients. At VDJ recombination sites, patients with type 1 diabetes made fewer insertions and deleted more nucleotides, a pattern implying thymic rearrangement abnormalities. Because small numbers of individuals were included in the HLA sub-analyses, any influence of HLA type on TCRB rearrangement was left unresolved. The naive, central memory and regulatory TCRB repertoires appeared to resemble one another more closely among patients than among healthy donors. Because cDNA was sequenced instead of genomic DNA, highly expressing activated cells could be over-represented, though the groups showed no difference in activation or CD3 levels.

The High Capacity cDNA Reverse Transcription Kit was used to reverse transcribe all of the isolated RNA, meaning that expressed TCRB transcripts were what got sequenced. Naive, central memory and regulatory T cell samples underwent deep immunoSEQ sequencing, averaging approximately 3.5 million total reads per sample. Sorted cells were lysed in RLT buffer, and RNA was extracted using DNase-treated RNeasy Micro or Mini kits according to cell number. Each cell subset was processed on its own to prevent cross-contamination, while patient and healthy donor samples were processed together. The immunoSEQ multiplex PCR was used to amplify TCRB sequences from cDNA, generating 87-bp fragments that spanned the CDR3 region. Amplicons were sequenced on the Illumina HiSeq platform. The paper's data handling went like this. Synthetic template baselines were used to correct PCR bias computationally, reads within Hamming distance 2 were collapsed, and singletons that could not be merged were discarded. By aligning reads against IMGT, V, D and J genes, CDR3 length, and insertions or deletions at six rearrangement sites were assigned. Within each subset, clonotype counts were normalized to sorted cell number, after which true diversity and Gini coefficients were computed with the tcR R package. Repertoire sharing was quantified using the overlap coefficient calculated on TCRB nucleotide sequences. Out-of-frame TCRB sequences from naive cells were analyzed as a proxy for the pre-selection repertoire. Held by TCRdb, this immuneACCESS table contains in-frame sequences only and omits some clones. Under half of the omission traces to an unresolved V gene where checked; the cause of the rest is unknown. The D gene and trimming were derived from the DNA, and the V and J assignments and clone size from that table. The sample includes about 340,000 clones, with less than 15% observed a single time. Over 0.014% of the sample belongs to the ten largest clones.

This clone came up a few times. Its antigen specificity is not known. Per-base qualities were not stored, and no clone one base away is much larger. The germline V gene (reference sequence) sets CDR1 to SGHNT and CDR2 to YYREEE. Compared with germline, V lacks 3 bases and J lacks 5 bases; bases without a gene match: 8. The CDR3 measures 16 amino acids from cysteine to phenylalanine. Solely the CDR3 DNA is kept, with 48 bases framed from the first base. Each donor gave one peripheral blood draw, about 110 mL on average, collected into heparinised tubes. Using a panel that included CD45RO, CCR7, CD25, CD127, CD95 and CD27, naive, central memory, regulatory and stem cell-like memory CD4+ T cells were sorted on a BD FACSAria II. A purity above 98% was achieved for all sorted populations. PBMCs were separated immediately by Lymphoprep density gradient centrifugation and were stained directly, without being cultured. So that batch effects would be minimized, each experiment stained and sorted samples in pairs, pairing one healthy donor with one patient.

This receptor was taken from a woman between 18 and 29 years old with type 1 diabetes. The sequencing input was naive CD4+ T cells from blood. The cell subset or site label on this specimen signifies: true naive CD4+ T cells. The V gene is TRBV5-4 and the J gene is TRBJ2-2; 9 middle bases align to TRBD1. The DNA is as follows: TGTGCCAGCAGCTCTGGGACAGGGTTACTAACCGGGGAGCTGTTTTTT. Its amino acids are CASSSGTGLLTGELFF.